This note documents a single TCR beta chain sequence. Its antigen remains unknown. This sample stems from a study of cytomegalovirus exposure and HLA in healthy donors. Study at large: The use of the same platform for the 100 to 150 validation repertoires and the 550 to 700 first-cohort repertoires was reported by a later analysis.

The CDR3 extends over 15 amino acids. Per the germline V gene, CDR1 is MNHEY and CDR2 is SMNVEV (reference sequence). Deletions cut 5 bases from V and 4 bases from J, with 16 bases between. The table came from immunoSEQ multiplex PCR; TCRdb's copy has only in-frame clones and leaves some out. Of around 60,000 clones listed, almost 97% were seen once; the top ten hold 1% to 1.5%. The study's findings and limits: Researchers catalogued approximately 160 TCR beta chains as cytomegalovirus-associated. Both high specificity and high sensitivity reportedly marked the classifier's diagnosis of cytomegalovirus status. In the 130 or so validation repertoires, about 95% of cluster scores exceeded 0, per a later analysis.

This sequence joins TRBV27 and TRBJ2-3, with D possibly being TRBD2 (6 bases). Sequencing was carried out using PBMCs. The sequence was collected from a woman aged 18-35 years in good health and CMV-seronegative. The CDR3 reads CASSPARGSADTQYF. DNA for the CDR3: TGTGCCAGCAGTCCTGCGCGGGGATCCGCAGATACGCAGTATTTT.